This is a list of T cell receptor beta chains from one sample in a study of cytomegalovirus exposure and HLA in healthy donors. Libraries were prepared by immunoSEQ multiplex PCR; TCRdb keeps only in-frame clonotypes and omits some of them. The repertoire has about 150,000 clones, 85% to 90% of them found once; the top ten carry around 3.2%. Specimen: PBMCs. Receptor source: a woman aged 18-35 years in good health and CMV-seropositive. Both conserved end residues are trimmed from each CDR3. Some rows have no size entry. The others give once, few or many, or a class for an expanded clone.

abundance: NA; v_gene: TRBV7-7; j_gene: TRBJ2-1; CDR3aa: ASGPGGSYNEQF
abundance: NA; v_gene: TRBV5-1; j_gene: TRBJ2-5; CDR3aa: ASSLGQGGIETQY
abundance: few; v_gene: TRBV5-6; j_gene: TRBJ2-7; CDR3aa: ASSPPGLAGTYEQY
abundance: NA; v_gene: TRBV11-2; j_gene: TRBJ2-1; CDR3aa: ASRRLAERRGQF
abundance: once; v_gene: TRBV5-1; j_gene: TRBJ2-1; CDR3aa: ASSLTGGGMREQF
abundance: NA; v_gene: TRBV2; j_gene: TRBJ2-1; CDR3aa: ASGTASSYNEQF
abundance: NA; v_gene: TRBV28; j_gene: TRBJ2-4; CDR3aa: ASRAGNIQY
abundance: few; v_gene: TRBV13; j_gene: TRBJ1-5; CDR3aa: ASSLGDSHQPQH
abundance: NA; v_gene: TRBV7-3; j_gene: TRBJ2-2; CDR3aa: ASSLQSGTAELF
abundance: NA; v_gene: TRBV7-3; j_gene: TRBJ2-1; CDR3aa: ASSPGGNEQF
abundance: NA; v_gene: TRBV10-3; j_gene: TRBJ2-2; CDR3aa: AIRNPTGGVNTGELF
abundance: NA; v_gene: TRBV5-1; j_gene: TRBJ1-2; CDR3aa: ASRGGTNYGYT
abundance: once; v_gene: TRBV10-2; j_gene: TRBJ2-6; CDR3aa: ASREQGGSGANVLT
abundance: NA; v_gene: TRBV11-3; j_gene: TRBJ2-5; CDR3aa: ASSPGGLETQY
abundance: once; v_gene: TRBV12-5; j_gene: TRBJ2-7; CDR3aa: ASGLGLATYEQY
abundance: NA; v_gene: TRBV27; j_gene: TRBJ2-7; CDR3aa: ASRGLGEYEQY
abundance: NA; v_gene: TRBV4-3; j_gene: TRBJ2-6; CDR3aa: ASSQLQGANVLT
abundance: NA; v_gene: TRBV2; j_gene: TRBJ1-1; CDR3aa: ASSRTGTNTEAF
abundance: NA; v_gene: TRBV2; j_gene: TRBJ2-1; CDR3aa: ASKLRELRVNEQF
abundance: NA; v_gene: TRBV6-5; j_gene: TRBJ2-1; CDR3aa: ASKLGAGVDEQF
abundance: NA; v_gene: TRBV6-1; j_gene: TRBJ2-4; CDR3aa: ASSEDSRPGQPKNIQY
abundance: NA; v_gene: TRBV19; j_gene: TRBJ1-2; CDR3aa: ASSSWRRGGYGYT
abundance: NA; v_gene: TRBV9; j_gene: TRBJ1-3; CDR3aa: ASSTNHITSGNTIY
abundance: NA; v_gene: TRBV30; j_gene: TRBJ2-4; CDR3aa: AWSGGRASKNIQY
abundance: NA; v_gene: TRBV7-9; j_gene: TRBJ2-7; CDR3aa: ASSRVPYEQY
abundance: NA; v_gene: TRBV30; j_gene: TRBJ2-1; CDR3aa: AWSVRGLAGDGGEQF
abundance: NA; v_gene: TRBV4-2; j_gene: TRBJ1-5; CDR3aa: ASSQGDSVFGQPQH
abundance: NA; v_gene: TRBV18; j_gene: TRBJ2-7; CDR3aa: ASSRKPGHEDYEQY
abundance: few; v_gene: TRBV29-1; j_gene: TRBJ2-1; CDR3aa: SVVRGEPQQF
abundance: NA; v_gene: TRBV5-1; j_gene: TRBJ2-2; CDR3aa: ASSFSGELF
abundance: NA; v_gene: TRBV5-1; j_gene: TRBJ1-3; CDR3aa: ASSLADNFPSGNTIY
abundance: NA; v_gene: TRBV29-1; j_gene: TRBJ2-2; CDR3aa: SVEGLAGDTGELF
abundance: NA; v_gene: TRBV19; j_gene: TRBJ1-1; CDR3aa: ASSIGPYRGLDEAF
abundance: NA; v_gene: TRBV27; j_gene: TRBJ2-1; CDR3aa: ASSLFNGGRAGNEQF
abundance: NA; v_gene: TRBV18; j_gene: TRBJ2-7; CDR3aa: ASSPSLGQGYEQY
abundance: NA; v_gene: TRBV5-8; j_gene: TRBJ1-1; CDR3aa: ASPSGNTEAF
abundance: NA; v_gene: TRBV14; j_gene: TRBJ2-1; CDR3aa: ASSQKRTSGSYYNEQF
abundance: NA; v_gene: TRBV9; j_gene: TRBJ1-1; CDR3aa: ASSRTLNTEAF
abundance: NA; v_gene: TRBV6-5; j_gene: TRBJ2-7; CDR3aa: ASSRSGDEQY
abundance: NA; v_gene: TRBV4-2; j_gene: TRBJ1-3; CDR3aa: ASSPPGQGRTFGNTIY